The present TCR beta chain was sequenced within a study of early T cells in non-severe SARS-CoV-2 infection. About the research overall: Bulk RNA from unsorted whole blood was sequenced; chains were unpaired.

This CDR3 is built from 12 residues. Trimming took off 7 bases at V and 6 bases at J, with 12 bases between the two ends. As part of library construction, unique molecular identifiers were attached to individual cDNA molecules. TCRdb processed the 5' RACE reads anew with MiXCR; each CDR3 protein has one entry. Here the sample spans tens of thousands of distinct CDR3 sequences, roughly 12% being singletons. Study-wide points: Private and CD4 specificities were missed by VDJdb matching, skewed to anti-spike CD8.

On this clonotype: Its antigen remains unidentified.

The sequence came from an adult who was a healthcare worker with PCR-confirmed SARS-CoV-2 infection or an uninfected control (not recorded which). Specimen: whole blood. This chain connects TRBV12-3 or TRBV12-4 to TRBJ1-2; weak D call: TRBD1 (5 bases). In DNA form, the CDR3 reads TGTGCCAGCAAGGGGCAGGACCATGGCTACACCTTC. It yields the protein CASKGQDHGYTF.